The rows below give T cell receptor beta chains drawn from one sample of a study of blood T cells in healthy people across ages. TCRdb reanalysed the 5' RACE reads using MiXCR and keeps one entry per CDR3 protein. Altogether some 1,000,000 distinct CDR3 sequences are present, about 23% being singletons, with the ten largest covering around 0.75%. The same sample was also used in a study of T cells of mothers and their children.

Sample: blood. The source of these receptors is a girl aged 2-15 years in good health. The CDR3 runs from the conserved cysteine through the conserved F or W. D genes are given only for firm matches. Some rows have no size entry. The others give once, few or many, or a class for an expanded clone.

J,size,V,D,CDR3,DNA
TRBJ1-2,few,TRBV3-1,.,CASSPLVTAGAGYTF,TGTGCCAGCAGCCCTCTAGTGACGGCGGGGGCTGGCTACACCTTC
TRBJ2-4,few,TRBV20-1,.,CSARVETANIQYF,TGCAGTGCTAGAGTTGAGACAGCGAACATTCAGTACTTC
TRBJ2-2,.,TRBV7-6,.,CASSLAPGPGELFF,TGTGCCAGCAGCTTAGCGCCCGGGCCCGGGGAGCTGTTTTTT
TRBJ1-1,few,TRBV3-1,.,CASSQVYGTEAFF,TGTGCCAGCAGCCAAGTTTACGGAACTGAAGCTTTCTTT
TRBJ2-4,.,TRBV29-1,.,CSAFSQNIQYF,TGCAGCGCGTTCAGCCAAAACATTCAGTACTTC
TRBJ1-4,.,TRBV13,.,CASTDRTGDEKLFF,TGTGCCAGCACAGACAGGACCGGAGATGAAAAACTGTTTTTT
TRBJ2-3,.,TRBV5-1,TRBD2,CASSPEAGLARADTQYF,TGCGCCAGCAGCCCCGAGGCGGGACTAGCAAGGGCAGATACGCAGTATTTT
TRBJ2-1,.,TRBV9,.,CASSEPTRQDEQFF,TGTGCCAGCAGCGAGCCGACTCGGCAGGATGAGCAGTTCTTC
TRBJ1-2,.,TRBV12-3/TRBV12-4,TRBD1,CASSATGGPNGYTF,TGTGCCAGCAGTGCCACAGGGGGCCCAAATGGCTACACCTTC
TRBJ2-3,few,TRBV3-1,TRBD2,CAGSQDLSGRSTDTQYF,TGTGCCGGCAGCCAAGATCTGAGCGGGAGAAGCACAGATACGCAGTATTTT
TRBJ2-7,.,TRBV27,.,CASSLSGPTYISYEQYF,TGTGCCAGCAGTTTATCTGGGCCCACCTATATCTCCTACGAGCAGTACTTC
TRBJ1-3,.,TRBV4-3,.,CASSQDPAGLSGNTIYF,TGCGCCAGCAGCCAAGATCCGGCGGGGCTCTCTGGAAACACCATATATTTT
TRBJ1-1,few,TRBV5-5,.,CASSLTKTGHTEAFF,TGTGCCAGCAGCTTGACGAAAACAGGGCACACTGAAGCTTTCTTT
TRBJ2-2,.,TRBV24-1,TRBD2,CATSPRGGTGTGELFF,TGTGCCACCAGTCCTCGGGGGGGAACAGGGACCGGGGAGCTGTTTTTT